This T cell receptor beta chain was sequenced during a study of blood T cell repertoires in COVID-19. Study background: Material from acute and convalescent COVID-19 was sourced from the United States, Italy and Spain.

There are 12 residues in the CDR3. V was cut by 8 bases and J by 5 bases, with 12 bases left in between. From germline, CDR1 is SGHAT and CDR2 FQNNGV. TCRdb's table, derived via immunoSEQ multiplex PCR, lists solely in-frame clones and lacks some. Seen here are 180,000 or so clones, roughly 89% observed once, and the top ten hold roughly 3.7%. The chain employs TRBV11-2 and TRBJ2-5; D perhaps matches TRBD2 (6 bases). The sample was peripheral blood. The clonotype originates from a man aged 18 to 30 with active or convalescent COVID-19. The CDR3: CASGGMEETQYF. The DNA of the CDR3 is TGTGCCAGCGGGGGGATGGAGGAGACCCAGTACTTC.